A selection of T cell receptor beta chains follows, all from one sample in a study. TCRdb recomputed calls from the 5' RACE reads with MiXCR, one row per CDR3 protein. The top ten hold approximately 3.2% of the sample, which has under 65,000 distinct CDR3 sequences, around 28% seen once. Sequencing used tumor-infiltrating memory CD4+ T cells sorted from the breast tumor. These receptors originate from a female donor with breast cancer. CDR3s include the opening cysteine and the closing phenylalanine or tryptophan. A D gene is named only where the DNA matches it firmly. Where a row states a size, it is once, few, many or the class of an expanded clone; other rows omit it.

v_call: TRBV12-3/TRBV12-4; j_call: TRBJ2-1; clone_size: few; d_call: TRBD2; cdr3_nt: TGTGCCAGCAGGCATGGGACTAGCGGGCACTCCTACAAGGAGCAGTTCTTC; cdr3_aa: CASRHGTSGHSYKEQFF
v_call: TRBV4-2; j_call: TRBJ2-7; clone_size: many; d_call: TRBD2; cdr3_nt: TGTGCCAGCAGCCAAGATGATCCGGGACATTCTAGCGGGAGCTCCTACGAGCAGTACTTC; cdr3_aa: CASSQDDPGHSSGSSYEQYF
v_call: TRBV5-1; j_call: TRBJ1-1; clone_size: few; d_call: -; cdr3_nt: TGCGCCAGCAGCCCGGGGGGCACCAGGGGTGAAGCTTTCTTT; cdr3_aa: CASSPGGTRGEAFF
v_call: TRBV3-1; j_call: TRBJ2-7; clone_size: -; d_call: -; cdr3_nt: TGTGCCAGCAGCAGGACGGTCTACGAGCAGTACTTC; cdr3_aa: CASSRTVYEQYF
v_call: TRBV5-1; j_call: TRBJ2-7; clone_size: few; d_call: -; cdr3_nt: TGCGCCAGCAGCGCCCAGTCTAGTGCCCACGAGCAGTACTTC; cdr3_aa: CASSAQSSAHEQYF
v_call: TRBV6-1; j_call: TRBJ1-6; clone_size: -; d_call: -; cdr3_nt: TGTGCCAGCAGTGATACAGGCCCCCTCCCCCTCCACTTT; cdr3_aa: CASSDTGPLPLHF
v_call: TRBV7-9; j_call: TRBJ1-4; clone_size: few; d_call: -; cdr3_nt: TGTGCCAGCAGCGTCCTAGATCAGCAGAATGAAAAACTGTTTTTT; cdr3_aa: CASSVLDQQNEKLFF
v_call: TRBV7-9; j_call: TRBJ2-7; clone_size: few; d_call: -; cdr3_nt: TGTGCCAGCAGCTTGGGACTCTCCTACGAGCAGTACTTC; cdr3_aa: CASSLGLSYEQYF
v_call: TRBV7-2; j_call: TRBJ1-2; clone_size: -; d_call: -; cdr3_nt: TGTGCCAGCAGCTTAGCGCGCAGGACCGGCTACACCTTC; cdr3_aa: CASSLARRTGYTF
v_call: TRBV20-1; j_call: TRBJ1-5; clone_size: -; d_call: -; cdr3_nt: TGCAGTGCTAGAGATGTGGGGCGGGAGCCCCAGCATTTT; cdr3_aa: CSARDVGREPQHF
v_call: TRBV5-8; j_call: TRBJ2-1; clone_size: -; d_call: TRBD1; cdr3_nt: TGTGCCAGCAGTTTGGGACAGACCTTTTACAATGAGCAGTTCTTC; cdr3_aa: CASSLGQTFYNEQFF
v_call: TRBV20-1; j_call: TRBJ2-3; clone_size: many; d_call: -; cdr3_nt: TGCAGTGCTAGGCGGTCTCTCACAGATACGCAGTATTTT; cdr3_aa: CSARRSLTDTQYF
v_call: TRBV5-6; j_call: TRBJ1-2; clone_size: -; d_call: TRBD1; cdr3_nt: TGTGCCAGCAGCCAATTAGACAGGGGAACTATGAGCTACACCTTC; cdr3_aa: CASSQLDRGTMSYTF
v_call: TRBV5-6; j_call: TRBJ2-5; clone_size: -; d_call: TRBD1; cdr3_nt: TGTGCCTGCAGCGCGACAGGGGCCACAGAGACCCAGTACTTC; cdr3_aa: CACSATGATETQYF
v_call: TRBV5-1; j_call: TRBJ2-1; clone_size: -; d_call: TRBD1; cdr3_nt: TGCGCCAGCAGCCCGGTCCCGGGACAGGGGAACAATGAGCAGTTCTTC; cdr3_aa: CASSPVPGQGNNEQFF
v_call: TRBV5-1; j_call: TRBJ2-7; clone_size: -; d_call: TRBD1; cdr3_nt: TGCGCCAGCAGCTCAAAGTTGGGACAGGGGTTCGAGCAGTACTTC; cdr3_aa: CASSSKLGQGFEQYF
v_call: TRBV5-5; j_call: TRBJ1-6; clone_size: once; d_call: -; cdr3_nt: TGTGCCAGCACCCCGATTCTGACAGACCCTTCACCCCTCCACTTT; cdr3_aa: CASTPILTDPSPLHF
v_call: TRBV29-1; j_call: TRBJ1-2; clone_size: few; d_call: -; cdr3_nt: TGCAGCGTTGAGAGGGACCTAGGCTACACCTTC; cdr3_aa: CSVERDLGYTF
v_call: TRBV29-1; j_call: TRBJ2-3; clone_size: few; d_call: TRBD2; cdr3_nt: TGCAGCGTTGGAGAAGCGGGAGGAGTCGATACGCAGTATTTT; cdr3_aa: CSVGEAGGVDTQYF
v_call: TRBV12-3/TRBV12-4; j_call: TRBJ1-3; clone_size: -; d_call: -; cdr3_nt: TGTGCCAGCAGTCCCATATTGAGCTCTGGAAACACCATATATTTT; cdr3_aa: CASSPILSSGNTIYF
v_call: TRBV2; j_call: TRBJ2-1; clone_size: -; d_call: TRBD1; cdr3_nt: TGTGCCAGCAGTGTGACAGGGAGAAATGAGCAGTTCTTC; cdr3_aa: CASSVTGRNEQFF
v_call: TRBV29-1; j_call: TRBJ2-5; clone_size: many; d_call: TRBD1; cdr3_nt: TGCAGCGCAGGACAGGGGGCGCAGGAGACCCAGTACTTC; cdr3_aa: CSAGQGAQETQYF
v_call: TRBV6-1; j_call: TRBJ2-3; clone_size: few; d_call: -; cdr3_nt: TGTGCCAGCAGTGGAGGGACGGCGGGGGATACGCAGTATTTT; cdr3_aa: CASSGGTAGDTQYF
v_call: TRBV20-1; j_call: TRBJ1-2; clone_size: few; d_call: -; cdr3_nt: TGCAGTGCTAGCATAGGAAGCAACTATGGCTACACCTTC; cdr3_aa: CSASIGSNYGYTF
v_call: TRBV7-7; j_call: TRBJ2-2; clone_size: -; d_call: -; cdr3_nt: TGTGCTAGCAGCTTAAGGGCATCTACCGGGGAGCTGTTTTTT; cdr3_aa: CASSLRASTGELFF
v_call: TRBV7-9; j_call: TRBJ1-2; clone_size: -; d_call: -; cdr3_nt: TGTGCCAGCAGCTCGCAGGGACTGAGCCTCTATGGCTACACCTTC; cdr3_aa: CASSSQGLSLYGYTF
v_call: TRBV6-1; j_call: TRBJ1-1; clone_size: -; d_call: -; cdr3_nt: TGTGCCAGCAGTGAAAGGTGGCCAGGGCAATCTTTCTTT; cdr3_aa: CASSERWPGQSFF
v_call: TRBV6-2/TRBV6-3; j_call: TRBJ2-7; clone_size: -; d_call: -; cdr3_nt: TGTGCCAGCAGTCAGGCGTCCTACGAGCAGTACTTC; cdr3_aa: CASSQASYEQYF
v_call: TRBV5-1; j_call: TRBJ2-6; clone_size: -; d_call: TRBD1; cdr3_nt: TGCGCCAGCAGCTTGGGGCAGGGGGCGTCTACTGGGGCCAACGTCCTGACTTTC; cdr3_aa: CASSLGQGASTGANVLTF
v_call: TRBV5-1; j_call: TRBJ1-1; clone_size: -; d_call: -; cdr3_nt: TGCGCCAGCAGCTTGGAGGGGAACACTGAAGCTTTCTTT; cdr3_aa: CASSLEGNTEAFF
v_call: TRBV2; j_call: TRBJ1-1; clone_size: -; d_call: TRBD1; cdr3_nt: TGTGCCAGCAGTCAACAGGGGGCGAACACTGAAGCTTTCTTT; cdr3_aa: CASSQQGANTEAFF
v_call: TRBV7-9; j_call: TRBJ2-2; clone_size: -; d_call: -; cdr3_nt: TGTGCCAGCGAGGAACAATCGAACACCGGGGAGCTGTTTTTT; cdr3_aa: CASEEQSNTGELFF
v_call: TRBV6-5; j_call: TRBJ2-7; clone_size: -; d_call: -; cdr3_nt: TGTGCCAGCACCAAGGATGGTGGCTACGAGCAGTACTTC; cdr3_aa: CASTKDGGYEQYF
v_call: TRBV20-1; j_call: TRBJ2-3; clone_size: -; d_call: TRBD2; cdr3_nt: TGCAGTGCTAGAGATCATACTAGCGGGGGGTCCACAGATACGCAGTATTTT; cdr3_aa: CSARDHTSGGSTDTQYF
v_call: TRBV28; j_call: TRBJ2-7; clone_size: few; d_call: TRBD1; cdr3_nt: TGTGCCAGCAGACCCGACAGGGGGGGTCTCTACGAGCAGTACTTC; cdr3_aa: CASRPDRGGLYEQYF
v_call: TRBV5-1; j_call: TRBJ2-1; clone_size: many; d_call: TRBD2; cdr3_nt: TGCGCCAGCAGCTTGGGTCTAGGACTAGCGGGAGGGTACAATGAGCAGTTCTTC; cdr3_aa: CASSLGLGLAGGYNEQFF
v_call: TRBV7-2; j_call: TRBJ2-3; clone_size: few; d_call: -; cdr3_nt: TGTGCCAGCAGTCAATACACAGATACGCAGTATTTT; cdr3_aa: CASSQYTDTQYF
v_call: TRBV7-3; j_call: TRBJ2-1; clone_size: -; d_call: -; cdr3_nt: TGTGCCAGCAGTTTTGAACAGGTGGGATACAATGAGCAGTTCTTC; cdr3_aa: CASSFEQVGYNEQFF
v_call: TRBV7-3; j_call: TRBJ2-1; clone_size: few; d_call: TRBD1; cdr3_nt: TGTGCCAGCAGCTTGACAGGGAATGAGCAGTTCTTC; cdr3_aa: CASSLTGNEQFF
v_call: TRBV5-1; j_call: TRBJ2-3; clone_size: few; d_call: -; cdr3_nt: TGCGCCAGCAGCTTGGGGGGACACAGCACAGATACGCAGTATTTT; cdr3_aa: CASSLGGHSTDTQYF
v_call: TRBV20-1; j_call: TRBJ1-2; clone_size: few; d_call: TRBD1; cdr3_nt: TGCAGTGCCTTTAACCCCTCCGGGACAGTGACGAACGCTAACTATGGCTACACCTTC; cdr3_aa: CSAFNPSGTVTNANYGYTF
v_call: TRBV12-3/TRBV12-4; j_call: TRBJ2-7; clone_size: -; d_call: -; cdr3_nt: TGTGCCAGCAGTTTGATAGGGGTGGGGAACGACGAGCAGTACTTC; cdr3_aa: CASSLIGVGNDEQYF
v_call: TRBV5-1; j_call: TRBJ2-7; clone_size: -; d_call: TRBD2; cdr3_nt: TGCGCCAGCAGCCGGGGCTGGACTAGCGTCCCTAACGAGCAGTACTTC; cdr3_aa: CASSRGWTSVPNEQYF
v_call: TRBV3-1; j_call: TRBJ1-5; clone_size: few; d_call: -; cdr3_nt: TGTGCCAGCAGCCAACATCCAGGGGCCTCTGGGCCCCAGCATTTT; cdr3_aa: CASSQHPGASGPQHF
v_call: TRBV4-3; j_call: TRBJ1-2; clone_size: few; d_call: -; cdr3_nt: TGCGCCAGCAGCCCCACGAAAGGGGGAGAGGTCTATGGCTACACCTTC; cdr3_aa: CASSPTKGGEVYGYTF
v_call: TRBV6-5; j_call: TRBJ2-7; clone_size: -; d_call: TRBD1; cdr3_nt: TGTGCCAGCAGACCCGGGACAGGCTCCTACGAGCAGTACTTC; cdr3_aa: CASRPGTGSYEQYF
v_call: TRBV6-6; j_call: TRBJ2-7; clone_size: -; d_call: -; cdr3_nt: TGTGCCAGCAGTTACTCGAAGGAGTACGAGCAGTACTTC; cdr3_aa: CASSYSKEYEQYF
v_call: TRBV7-6; j_call: TRBJ2-3; clone_size: few; d_call: -; cdr3_nt: TGTGCCAGCAGCTTTAGTATGGATACGCAGTATTTT; cdr3_aa: CASSFSMDTQYF
v_call: TRBV6-5; j_call: TRBJ2-5; clone_size: few; d_call: -; cdr3_nt: TGTGCCAGCTCTAGCCGAGAGACCCAGTACTTC; cdr3_aa: CASSSRETQYF
v_call: TRBV7-2; j_call: TRBJ2-5; clone_size: -; d_call: -; cdr3_nt: TGTGCCAGCAGTTATAATCAGGGTACAGAGACCCAGTACTTC; cdr3_aa: CASSYNQGTETQYF